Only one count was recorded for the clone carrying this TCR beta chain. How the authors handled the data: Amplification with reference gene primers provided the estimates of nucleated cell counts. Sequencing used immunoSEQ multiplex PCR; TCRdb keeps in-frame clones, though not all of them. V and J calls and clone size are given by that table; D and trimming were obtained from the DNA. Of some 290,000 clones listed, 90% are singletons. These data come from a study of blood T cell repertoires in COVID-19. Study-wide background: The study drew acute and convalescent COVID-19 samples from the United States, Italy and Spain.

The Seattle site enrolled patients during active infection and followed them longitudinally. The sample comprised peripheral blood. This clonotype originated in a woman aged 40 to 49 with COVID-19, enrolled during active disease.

The CDR3 DNA reads TGCAGCGTTTCGGGAAAACAGGGCCACCAAGAGACCCAGTACTTC. Protein product: CSVSGKQGHQETQYF. The V gene is TRBV29-1, the J gene TRBJ2-5; a possible D gene is TRBD1 (6 bases). Trimming took off 5 bases at V and 0 bases at J, with 16 bases between the two ends. The germline gives CDR1 SQVTM, CDR2 ANQGSEA. The CDR3 is 15 residues long.